A selection of T cell receptor beta chains follows, all from one sample in a study of cytomegalovirus exposure and HLA in healthy donors. Some clones are missing from TCRdb's copy, which holds only in-frame ones; the method was immunoSEQ multiplex PCR. The sample shows around 62,000 clones, around 74% of them seen only once. The material sequenced was PBMCs. These receptors were taken from a male donor in good health and CMV-seropositive. Each CDR3 is given with its conserved first and last residue. Fields, in order: clone size, D gene, V gene, J gene, CDR3 DNA, CDR3 protein. A D gene is named only where the DNA matches it firmly. Where a row states a size, it is once, few, many or the class of an expanded clone; other rows omit it.

size: NA; D: TRBD2; V: TRBV13; J: TRBJ2-7; DNA: TGTGCCAGCAGCTTAAGCTTAGGCAGCGGGGCGCTCTACGAGCAGTACTTC; CDR3: CASSLSLGSGALYEQYF
size: NA; D: TRBD2; V: TRBV29-1; J: TRBJ2-3; DNA: TGCAGCGTCACTAGCGGGGGGACAGATACGCAGTATTTT; CDR3: CSVTSGGTDTQYF
size: NA; D: TRBD2; V: TRBV6-4; J: TRBJ2-3; DNA: TGTGCCAGCAGTGAAATAGCGGGGGGGCCAGATACGCAGTATTTT; CDR3: CASSEIAGGPDTQYF
size: NA; D: NA; V: TRBV11-2; J: TRBJ2-6; DNA: TGTGCCAGCAGCTTAGTGTCCGGGTTTGGGGCCAACGTCCTGACTTTC; CDR3: CASSLVSGFGANVLTF
size: NA; D: NA; V: TRBV28; J: TRBJ1-4; DNA: TGTGCCAGCAGCCAAACCGGGAGATATAATGAAAAACTGTTTTTT; CDR3: CASSQTGRYNEKLFF
size: once; D: TRBD1; V: TRBV7-9; J: TRBJ2-7; DNA: TGTGCCAGCAGCCGGACAGGGACGACGACCGAGCAGTACTTC; CDR3: CASSRTGTTTEQYF
size: NA; D: NA; V: TRBV5-4; J: TRBJ1-3; DNA: TGTGCCAGCAGCTTGCCTACTGTCCACTCTGGAAACACCATATATTTT; CDR3: CASSLPTVHSGNTIYF
size: NA; D: NA; V: TRBV11-3; J: TRBJ2-3; DNA: TGTGCCAGCAGCCAAGGGACTGTTAGCACAGATACGCAGTATTTT; CDR3: CASSQGTVSTDTQYF
size: NA; D: NA; V: TRBV7-7; J: TRBJ2-1; DNA: TGTGCCAGCAGCTCTGGGAGGACTGTTTCCTACAATGAGCAGTTCTTC; CDR3: CASSSGRTVSYNEQFF
size: NA; D: TRBD1; V: TRBV7-3; J: TRBJ2-1; DNA: TGTGCCAGCAGCGCGACAGGGGGAAGATATGAGCAGTTCTTC; CDR3: CASSATGGRYEQFF
size: NA; D: TRBD1; V: TRBV19; J: TRBJ1-2; DNA: TGTGCCAGTAGTATAGTATCGACAGGGGGCTATGGCTACACCTTC; CDR3: CASSIVSTGGYGYTF
size: once; D: TRBD2; V: TRBV10-3; J: TRBJ2-3; DNA: TGTGCCATCAGCCCGGGACTAGCGGGGGAAATGGATACGCAGTATTTT; CDR3: CAISPGLAGEMDTQYF